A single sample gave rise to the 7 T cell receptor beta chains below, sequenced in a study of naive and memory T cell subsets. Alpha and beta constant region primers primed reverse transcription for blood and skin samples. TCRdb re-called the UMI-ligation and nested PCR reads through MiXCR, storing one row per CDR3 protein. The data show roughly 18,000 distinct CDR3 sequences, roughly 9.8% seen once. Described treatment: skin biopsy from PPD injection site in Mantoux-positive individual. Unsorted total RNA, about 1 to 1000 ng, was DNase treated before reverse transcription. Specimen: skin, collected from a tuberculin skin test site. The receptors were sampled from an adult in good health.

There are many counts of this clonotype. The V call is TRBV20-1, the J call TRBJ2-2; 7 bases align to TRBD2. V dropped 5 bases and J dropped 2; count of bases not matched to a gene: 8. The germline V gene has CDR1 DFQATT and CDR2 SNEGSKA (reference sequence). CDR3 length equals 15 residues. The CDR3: CSAAKTSPNTGELFF. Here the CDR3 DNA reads TGCAGTGCTGCCAAGACTAGCCCAAACACCGGGGAGCTGTTTTTT.

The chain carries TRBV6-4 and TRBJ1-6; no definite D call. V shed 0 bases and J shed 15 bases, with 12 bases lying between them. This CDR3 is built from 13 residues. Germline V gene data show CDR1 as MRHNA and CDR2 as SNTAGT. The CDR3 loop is CASSDSDGSVLHF. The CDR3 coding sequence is TGTGCCAGCAGTGACTCCGATGGGTCGGTCCTCCACTTT.

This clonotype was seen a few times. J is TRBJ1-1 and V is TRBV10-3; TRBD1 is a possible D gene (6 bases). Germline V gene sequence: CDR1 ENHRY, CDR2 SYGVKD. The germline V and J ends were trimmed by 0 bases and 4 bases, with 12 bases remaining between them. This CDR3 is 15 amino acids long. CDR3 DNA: TGTGCCATCAGTGAGTCCGGGGGCGGAACCACTGAAGCTTTCTTT. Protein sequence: CAISESGGGTTEAFF.

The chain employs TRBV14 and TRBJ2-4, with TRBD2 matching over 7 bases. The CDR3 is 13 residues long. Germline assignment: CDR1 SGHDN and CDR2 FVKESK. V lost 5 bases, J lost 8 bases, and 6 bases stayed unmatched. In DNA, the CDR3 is TGTGCCAGCAGCTGGGGAGGGACCGACATTCAGTACTTC. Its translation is CASSWGGTDIQYF.

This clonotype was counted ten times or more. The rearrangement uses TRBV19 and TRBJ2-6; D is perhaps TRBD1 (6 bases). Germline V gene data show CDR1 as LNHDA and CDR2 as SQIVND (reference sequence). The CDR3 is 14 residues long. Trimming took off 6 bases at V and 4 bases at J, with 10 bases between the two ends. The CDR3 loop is CASRQGSGANVLTF. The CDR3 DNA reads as TGTGCCAGTAGACAGGGTTCCGGGGCCAACGTCCTGACTTTC.

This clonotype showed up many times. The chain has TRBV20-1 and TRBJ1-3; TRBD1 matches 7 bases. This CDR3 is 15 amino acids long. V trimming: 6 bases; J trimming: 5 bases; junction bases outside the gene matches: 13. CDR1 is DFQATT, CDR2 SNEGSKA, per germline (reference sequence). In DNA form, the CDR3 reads TGCAGTGCAAAACTAACAGGGGTTTTTAGAAACACCATATATTTT. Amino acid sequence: CSAKLTGVFRNTIYF.

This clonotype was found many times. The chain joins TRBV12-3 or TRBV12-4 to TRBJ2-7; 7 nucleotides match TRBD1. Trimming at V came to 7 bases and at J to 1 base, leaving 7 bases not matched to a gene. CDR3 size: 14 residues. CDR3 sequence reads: CASKAGTESYEQYF. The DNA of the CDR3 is TGTGCCAGCAAGGCCGGGACAGAGTCCTACGAGCAGTACTTC.